The source of this T cell receptor (beta chain) is a study of cytomegalovirus exposure and HLA in healthy donors (dated by TCRdb to between 2016 and 2019). Some background on the complete study: In an earlier analysis of approximately 640 of the donors, approximately 300 Gb of sequence data and approximately 100 million unique TCR beta sequences from about 179 million T cells were reported. All discovery cohort repertoires had been generated on a single sequencing platform. Donor age, sex, ethnicity and CMV serostatus were compiled together with the repertoire data. On average, roughly 240,000 unique TCR beta nucleotide sequences were sequenced per donor among 398 genotyped donors of the cohort, with roughly 20% of those sequences being non-productive. The genetic ancestry cluster associated with self-reported Caucasian donors included over 80% of the roughly 390 genotyped donors. The number of typed donors differed by locus: about 620-640 for A, B, C, DRB1 and DQB1; 500 to 550 for DQA1; approximately 600 for DPA1; and some 470 for DPB1. An early release covering some 640 HLA-typed donors comprised roughly 300 gigabases of sequencing data and tens of millions of unique TCR sequences. Class I and class II HLA loci were covered by the typing at four-digit resolution. The later analysis used no new phenotypic data to find candidate immune exposures, relying instead on TCR beta sequences and their occurrence across donors. The study aimed to test whether cataloging public T cell receptors could reveal signatures of past pathogen exposure. A later genetic analysis used genome-wide SNP genotypes for about three fifths of the 666 donors, treating that subset as a discovery cohort. High-throughput TCR immunosequencing, statistical association of individual TCRs with disease status, and machine learning were combined to predict cytomegalovirus infection status. A later analysis re-analyzed previously published TCR beta repertoires from about 730 donors and added high-resolution HLA genotyping to study TCR occurrence patterns. An earlier analysis of around 580 of the donors used high-throughput TCR beta sequencing to judge whether each TCR beta V gene segment behaved as functional or pseudogenic. Using immunosequencing, the study profiled T cell repertoires from around 680 subjects and related those repertoires to cytomegalovirus serostatus. A separate validation cohort of 100 to 150 different subjects was used in addition to the roughly 700-subject first cohort. Four or five DR-DQ haplotypes were handled as single units for association and clustering because linkage in the cohort was strong. The study at large found these results: A cluster of highly shared sequence variants was judged likely to represent a technical artifact of the sequencing pipeline. A further reported finding was that TCR beta sequences accurately predicted the HLA-A and HLA-B alleles for most subjects in the first cohort. According to a later genetic analysis, donors in an Asian-associated ancestry cluster had fewer N-insertions in productive TCRs than the approximately 690-donor mean. Immune exposure information for the cohort was limited to CMV serostatus. In a later analysis, several top co-occurrence clusters were reported to appear linked to parvovirus B19, influenza, CMV and Epstein-Barr virus. HLA typing was unavailable for some donors at each locus, so association tests used only the typed subset. Sequencing depth was assumed to be roughly uniform across donors in the presence/absence analyses, though that assumption may not hold. The authors suggested that the approach could potentially be generalized to other disease states and immunological phenotypes. Some IMGT-functional V segments, including TRBV6-2 and TRBV6-3, could not be distinguished by the 87-base-pair reads and were therefore excluded. In the study, 150 to 200 TCR beta chains were listed as associated with cytomegalovirus. Specific HLA alleles were associated with over 15,000 TCR beta sequences at a false discovery rate of 0.05 in a later analysis. In this cohort, only TCR beta chains were sequenced, and detectable features were limited by the absence of alpha or paired-chain data. The classifier was reported to diagnose cytomegalovirus status with high specificity and sensitivity in both the original and validation cohorts. About 15 rarely observed V segments, including chromosome 9 orphons, were excluded from the earlier analysis of approximately 500 of the donors because counts were too low. A few of the identified cytomegalovirus-associated TCR beta chains were confirmed in vitro to be specific for cytomegalovirus antigens. Most TCR sequences were observed very rarely across donors, whereas some public TCRs were present in many individuals. An association between a missense DCLRE1C variant and V-gene and J-gene trimming of TCR beta chains was found in a later genetic analysis and replicated in an independent cohort. When HLA alleles, especially DR and DQ, strongly co-occurred, TCR associations were difficult to assign to individual alleles. Broadly in line with IMGT annotations, most TCR beta V segments showed up in productive rearrangements about 87% or about 30% of the time in an earlier analysis of several hundred of the donors. Correlated functional status among segregating V segments might reflect linkage disequilibrium, but an unknown experimental factor could not be ruled out. Most CMV-associated TCR beta chains appeared to be HLA-restricted in a later analysis, and the HLA associations seemed to be driven largely by CMV exposure. In a later analysis, the rate of TCR association differed among HLA loci, with DRB1 alleles having the most associated TCRs and HLA-C alleles having the fewest. In a later analysis, HLA-associated TCR beta chains were found to be more clonally expanded and to have lower generation probabilities than equally common non-associated chains.

CDR1 and CDR2 were assigned from the germline V gene (reference sequence) as LNHDA and SQIVND. The germline ends are 10 bases apart after V is trimmed by 8 bases and J by 6 bases. Spanning cysteine to phenylalanine, the CDR3 consists of 12 amino acids. This entry keeps only the CDR3 DNA: 36 bases, framed from base 1. Receptor libraries were prepared by the immunoSEQ multiplex PCR assay. For the multiplex PCR, a mixture combining 60 forward primers for TCR Vbeta segments and 13 reverse primers for TCR Jbeta segments was used. The CDR3 region of rearranged TCR beta genes was amplified from genomic DNA by a multiplex PCR assay. On the Illumina HiSeq System, the amplified TCR beta libraries were sequenced as 87-base-pair reads. The paper's data handling went like this. A later analysis tallied about 77 million unique TCR beta chains across the 666 repertoires, and roughly 11 million of those chains were shared by two or more donors. A nearest-neighbor algorithm error-corrected the raw reads and collapsed the reads into unique sequences, merging closely related sequences to remove PCR and sequencing errors. Alignment of CDR3 sequences to IMGT reference sequences was used to assign V, D and J gene segments. For a sequence to be retained, a match of at least six nucleotides to both a V gene segment and a J gene segment was required. A rearrangement counted as productive if the CDR3 had no stop codons and remained in frame with V and J, and every other rearrangement counted as non-productive. Following IMGT convention, CDR3 was defined as the stretch from the second conserved V-encoded cysteine up to the conserved J-encoded phenylalanine. The earlier analysis of about 500 of the donors excluded sequences that lacked an unambiguous match to a single V gene segment. An earlier analysis of approximately 590 of the donors classified V segments as functional when productive rearrangements were above 56.7% and as segregating when the standard deviation between donors was above 5%. A statistical classification framework was built to diagnose cytomegalovirus status from the catalog of TCR beta chain sequences. In a later analysis, TCR nucleotide sequences were compared against IMGT/GENE-DB human TR gene sequences so that V and J genes could be assigned. A later analysis assigned CDR3 sequences and most-parsimonious VDJ recombination scenarios with the TCRdist pipeline. A later analysis defined each TCR beta chain by its CDR3 amino acid sequence plus V-gene family, and excluded reads lacking a unique V-gene family. As a way to deal with suspected cross-contamination and a sequencing artifact, a later analysis dropped 450 to 700 nucleotide sequences that were highly shared and had low generation probability. In a later analysis, a clonal expansion index was calculated for each public chain from normalized within-repertoire ranks of inferred template counts. In a later analysis, generation probabilities were computed with a VDJ recombination model fitted to out-of-frame rearrangements, and the resulting probabilities were checked against IGoR. Hypergeometric tests were used in a later analysis to score TCR-TCR, TCR-HLA and TCR-CMV co-occurrence, with a repertoire-size bias correction applied to the TCR pairs. A later analysis estimated false discovery rates by permuting HLA or CMV assignments 20 times. In a later analysis, co-occurring TCRs were grouped using DBSCAN, and TCRdist sequence similarity was added for clustering within HLA-allele-positive subsets. Repertoires with fewer than 30,000 or more than 120,000 public chains, plus five repertoires with anomalous nucleotide sharing, were excluded from co-occurrence clustering. This immuneACCESS table, as held by TCRdb, lists in-frame sequences with V and J called but not all clones. Of the missing ones, under half trace to an unresolved V gene in checked studies; the others have no known cause. The V and J calls and clone size come from that table; D and trimming were worked out from the DNA. In this sample the table shows some 150,000 clones, 60% to 85% of which occur a single time. The ten largest clones capture 6.7% of the sample.

Note on this clone: Its antigen has not been determined. No much larger clonotype is one base removed from it; base qualities were not supplied.

The cohort comprised approximately 700 healthy bone marrow donors. At the time of sampling, all cohort members were nominally healthy, though unrecorded immune exposures were likely present. The donor was CMV seropositive and was included in the group of approximately 300 seropositive cohort members. Each donor provided a peripheral blood sample, and peripheral blood mononuclear cells were used for TCR beta sequencing. Genomic DNA extraction from the blood cell samples was performed with the Qiagen DNeasy Blood Extraction Kit. Material for sequencing was PBMCs. The sequence links TRBV19 to TRBJ2-2; no D gene is confidently identified. The TCR was taken from a middle-aged woman in good health and CMV-seropositive. The nucleotide sequence reads as follows: TGTGCCAGTGCCATGGTAGCCGGGGAGCTGTTTTTT. It specifies CASAMVAGELFF.